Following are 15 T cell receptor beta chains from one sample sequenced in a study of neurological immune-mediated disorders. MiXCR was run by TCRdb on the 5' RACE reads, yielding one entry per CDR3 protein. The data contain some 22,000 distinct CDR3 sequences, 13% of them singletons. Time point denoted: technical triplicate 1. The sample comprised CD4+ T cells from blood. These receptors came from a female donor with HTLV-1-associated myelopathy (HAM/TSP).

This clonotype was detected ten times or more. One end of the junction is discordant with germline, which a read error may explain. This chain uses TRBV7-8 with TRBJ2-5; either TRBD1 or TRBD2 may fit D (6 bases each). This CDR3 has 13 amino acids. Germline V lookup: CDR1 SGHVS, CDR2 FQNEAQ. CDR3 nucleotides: TGTGCCAGCAACTTAGGGGGAGGAGAGACCCAGTACTTC. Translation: CASNLGGGETQYF.

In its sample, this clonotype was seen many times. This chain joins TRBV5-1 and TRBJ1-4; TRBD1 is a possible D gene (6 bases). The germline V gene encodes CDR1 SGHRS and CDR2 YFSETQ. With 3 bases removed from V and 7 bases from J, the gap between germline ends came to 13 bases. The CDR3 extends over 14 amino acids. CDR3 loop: CASSSQGRGEKLFF. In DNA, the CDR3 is TGCGCCAGCAGCTCGCAGGGGAGGGGTGAAAAACTGTTTTTT.

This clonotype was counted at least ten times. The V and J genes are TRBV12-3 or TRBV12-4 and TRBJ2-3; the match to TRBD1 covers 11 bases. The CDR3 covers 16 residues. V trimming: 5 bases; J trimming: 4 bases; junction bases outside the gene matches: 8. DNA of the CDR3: TGTGCCAGCAGTCCAACCGGGACAGGGGGGCCAGATACGCAGTATTTT. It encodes CASSPTGTGGPDTQYF.

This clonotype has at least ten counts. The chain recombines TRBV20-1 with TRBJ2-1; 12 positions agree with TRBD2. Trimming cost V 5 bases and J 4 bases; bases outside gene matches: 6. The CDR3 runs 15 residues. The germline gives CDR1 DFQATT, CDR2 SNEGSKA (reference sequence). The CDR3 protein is CSAGPLAGGYNEQFF. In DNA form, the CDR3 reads TGCAGTGCTGGCCCCCTAGCGGGAGGGTACAATGAGCAGTTCTTC.

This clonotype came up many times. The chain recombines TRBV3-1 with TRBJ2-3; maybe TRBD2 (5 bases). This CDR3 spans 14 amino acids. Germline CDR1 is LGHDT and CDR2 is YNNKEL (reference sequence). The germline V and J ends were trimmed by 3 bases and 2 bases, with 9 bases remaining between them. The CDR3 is CASSHDYITDTQYF. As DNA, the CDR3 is TGTGCCAGCAGCCACGACTACATCACAGATACGCAGTATTTT.

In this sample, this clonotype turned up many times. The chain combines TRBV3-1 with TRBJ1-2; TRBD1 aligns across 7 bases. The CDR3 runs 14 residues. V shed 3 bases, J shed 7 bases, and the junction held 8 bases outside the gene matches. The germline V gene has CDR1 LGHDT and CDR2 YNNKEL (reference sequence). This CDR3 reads CASSHDDREGGYTF. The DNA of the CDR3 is TGTGCCAGCAGCCATGACGACAGGGAGGGTGGCTACACCTTC.

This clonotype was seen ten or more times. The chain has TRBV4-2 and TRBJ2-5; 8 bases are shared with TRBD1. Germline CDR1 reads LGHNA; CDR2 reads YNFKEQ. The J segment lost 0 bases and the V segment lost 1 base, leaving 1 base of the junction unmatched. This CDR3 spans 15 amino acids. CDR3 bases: TGTGCCAGCAGCCAAGCGGACAGGGACCAAGAGACCCAGTACTTC. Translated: CASSQADRDQETQYF.

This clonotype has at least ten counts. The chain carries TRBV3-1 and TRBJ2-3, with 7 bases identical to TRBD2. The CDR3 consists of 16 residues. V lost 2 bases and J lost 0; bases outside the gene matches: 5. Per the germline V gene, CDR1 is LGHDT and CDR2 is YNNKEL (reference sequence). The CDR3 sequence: CASSQTGGSSTDTQYF. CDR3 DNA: TGTGCCAGCAGCCAAACCGGGGGGTCTAGCACAGATACGCAGTATTTT.

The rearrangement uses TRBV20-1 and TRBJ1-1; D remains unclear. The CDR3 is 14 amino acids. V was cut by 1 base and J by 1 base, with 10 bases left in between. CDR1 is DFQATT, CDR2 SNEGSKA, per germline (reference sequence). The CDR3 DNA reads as TGCAGTGCTAGAGGGGCCCGGGGGAACACTGAAGCTTTCTTT. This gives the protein CSARGARGNTEAFF.

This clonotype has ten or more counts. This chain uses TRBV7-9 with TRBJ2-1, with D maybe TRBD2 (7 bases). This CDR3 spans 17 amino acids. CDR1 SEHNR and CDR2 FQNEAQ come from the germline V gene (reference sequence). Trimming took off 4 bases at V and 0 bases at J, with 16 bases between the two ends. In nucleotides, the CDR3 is TGTGCCAGCAGCTCAACAGCGGGACATTTCTCCTACAATGAGCAGTTCTTC. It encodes CASSSTAGHFSYNEQFF. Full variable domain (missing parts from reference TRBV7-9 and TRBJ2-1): DTGVSQNPRHKITKRGQNVTFRCDPISEHNRLYWYRQTLGQGPEFLTYFQNEAQLEKSRLLSDRFSAERPKGSFSTLEIQRTEQGDSAMYLCASSSTAGHFSYNEQFFGPGTRLTVL.

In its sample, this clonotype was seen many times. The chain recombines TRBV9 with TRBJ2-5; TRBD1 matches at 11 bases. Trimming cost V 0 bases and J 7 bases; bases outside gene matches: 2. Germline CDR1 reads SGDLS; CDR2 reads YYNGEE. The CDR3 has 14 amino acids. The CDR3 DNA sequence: TGTGCCAGCAGCGTAGGGGGGACAGGGGGGACCCAGTACTTC. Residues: CASSVGGTGGTQYF.

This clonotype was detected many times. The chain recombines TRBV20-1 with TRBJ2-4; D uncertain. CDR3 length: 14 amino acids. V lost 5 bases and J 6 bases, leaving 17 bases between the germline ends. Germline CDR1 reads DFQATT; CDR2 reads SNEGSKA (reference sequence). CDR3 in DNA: TGCAGTGCTCATTCGTCATTGGTGGGAAACATTCAGTACTTC. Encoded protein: CSAHSSLVGNIQYF.

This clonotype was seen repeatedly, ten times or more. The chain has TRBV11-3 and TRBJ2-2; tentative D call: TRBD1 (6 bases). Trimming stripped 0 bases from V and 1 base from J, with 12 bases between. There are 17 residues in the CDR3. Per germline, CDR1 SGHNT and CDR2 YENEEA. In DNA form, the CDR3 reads TGTGCCAGCAGCTTAGATAGAACGGGACAGAACACCGGGGAGCTGTTTTTT. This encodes CASSLDRTGQNTGELFF. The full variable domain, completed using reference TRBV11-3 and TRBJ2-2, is EAGVVQSPRYKIIEKKQPVAFWCNPISGHNTLYWYLQNLGQGPELLIRYENEEAVDDSQLPKDRFSAERLKGVDSTLKIQPAELGDSAVYLCASSLDRTGQNTGELFFGEGSRLTVL.

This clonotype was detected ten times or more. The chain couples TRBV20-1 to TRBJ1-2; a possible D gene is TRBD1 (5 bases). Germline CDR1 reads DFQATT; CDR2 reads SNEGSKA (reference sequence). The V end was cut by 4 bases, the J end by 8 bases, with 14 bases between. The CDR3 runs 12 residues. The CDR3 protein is CSATDRIQGYTF. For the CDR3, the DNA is TGCAGTGCTACAGACAGAATCCAAGGCTACACCTTC.

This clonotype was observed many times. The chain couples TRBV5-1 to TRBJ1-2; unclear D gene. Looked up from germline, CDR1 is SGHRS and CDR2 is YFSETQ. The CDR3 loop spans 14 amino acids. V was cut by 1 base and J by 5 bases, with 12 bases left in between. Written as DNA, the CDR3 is TGCGCCAGCAGCTTGAGCGTAACAGCGTATGGCTACACCTTC. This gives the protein CASSLSVTAYGYTF. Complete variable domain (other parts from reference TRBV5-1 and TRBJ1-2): KAGVTQTPRYLIKTRGQQVTLSCSPISGHRSVSWYQQTPGQGLQFLFEYFSETQRNKGNFPGRFSGRQFSNSRSEMNVSTLELGDSALYLCASSLSVTAYGYTFGSGTRLTVV.